This T cell receptor (beta chain) was obtained from a study of T cells in Graves' hyperthyroidism and ophthalmopathy. Template material for amplifying TCR beta CDR3 regions consisted of RNA transcripts. Carried out on the TCR CDR3, a first-round RT-PCR used the HTBI primer set. MiXCR, applied by TCRdb to the multiplex PCR reads, yields one record per CDR3 protein. The sample carries about 59,000 distinct CDR3 sequences, approximately 57% recorded once. Germline lookup yields CDR1 SEHNR and CDR2 FQNEAQ (reference sequence). This CDR3 spans 15 amino acids. The ends lost 3 bases at V and 9 bases at J; junction bases unmatched: 14. A single count supports this clonotype.

Sequenced: blood. This chain joins TRBV7-9 and TRBJ2-7, with 7 bases aligning to TRBD1. This TCR was sampled from a woman in her sixties or seventies with Graves' ophthalmopathy. The DNA for the CDR3 is TGTGCCAGCAGCTTCCCGAGGACAGGTCCGGCGCGGCAGTACTTC. Translation gives CASSFPRTGPARQYF.